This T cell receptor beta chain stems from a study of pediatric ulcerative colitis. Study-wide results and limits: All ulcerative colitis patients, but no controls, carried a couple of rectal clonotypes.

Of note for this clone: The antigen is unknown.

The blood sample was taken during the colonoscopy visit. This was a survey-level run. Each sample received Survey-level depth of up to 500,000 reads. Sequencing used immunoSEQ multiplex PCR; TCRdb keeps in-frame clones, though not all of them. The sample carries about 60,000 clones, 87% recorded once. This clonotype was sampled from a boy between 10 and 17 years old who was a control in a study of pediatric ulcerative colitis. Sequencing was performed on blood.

The CDR3 here is CASSAAGGSHGELFF. The CDR3 nucleotides read TGTGCCAGCAGCGCCGCTGGGGGGTCCCACGGGGAGCTGTTTTTT. This chain links TRBV9 with TRBJ2-2; weak D call: TRBD2 (6 bases). The CDR3 has 15 residues. Per germline, CDR1 SGDLS and CDR2 YYNGEE. The ends were cut back, 3 bases at V and 7 bases at J, with 16 bases in the middle.